The sample holds many counts of the clone carrying this T cell receptor (beta chain). MiXCR, applied by TCRdb to the 5' RACE reads, yields one record per CDR3 protein. This table has some 790,000 distinct CDR3 sequences, around a sixth appearing once. These data originate in a study of identical twins. Looked up from germline, CDR1 is DFQATT and CDR2 is SNEGSKA (reference sequence). Unmatched junction bases numbered 2, after V lost 4 bases and J lost 2 bases. The CDR3 has 14 amino acids. This sample also belongs to another study, concerning T cells expressing NK-cell markers.

The sequenced material came from PBMCs. The rearrangement uses TRBV20-1 and TRBJ1-4, with 9 positions matching TRBD1. The TCR comes from a young woman in good health. In nucleotides, the CDR3 is TGCAGTGCTAAGGACAGGGGTACTAATGAAAAACTGTTTTTT. This encodes CSAKDRGTNEKLFF.